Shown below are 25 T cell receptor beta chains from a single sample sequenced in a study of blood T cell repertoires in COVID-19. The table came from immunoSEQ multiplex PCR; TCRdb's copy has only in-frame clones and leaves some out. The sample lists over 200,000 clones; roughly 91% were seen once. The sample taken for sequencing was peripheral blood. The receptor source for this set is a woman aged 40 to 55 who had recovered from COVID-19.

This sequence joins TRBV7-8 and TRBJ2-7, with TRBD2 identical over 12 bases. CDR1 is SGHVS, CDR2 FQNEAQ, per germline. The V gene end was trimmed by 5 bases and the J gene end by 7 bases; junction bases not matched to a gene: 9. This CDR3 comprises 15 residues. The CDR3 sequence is CASSPQTSGSLEQYF. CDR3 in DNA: TGTGCCAGCAGCCCCCAGACTAGCGGGAGCCTTGAGCAGTACTTC.

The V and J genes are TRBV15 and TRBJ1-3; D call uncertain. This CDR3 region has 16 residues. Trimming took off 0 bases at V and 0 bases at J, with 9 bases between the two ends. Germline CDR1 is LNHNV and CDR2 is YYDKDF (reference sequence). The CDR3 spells CATSRDLAASGNTIYF. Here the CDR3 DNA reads TGTGCCACCAGCAGAGATTTGGCGGCCTCTGGAAACACCATATATTTT. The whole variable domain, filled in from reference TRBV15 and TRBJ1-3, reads DAMVIQNPRYQVTQFGKPVTLSCSQTLNHNVMYWYQQKSSQAPKLLFHYYDKDFNNEADTPDNFQSRRPNTSFCFLDIRSPGLGDTAMYLCATSRDLAASGNTIYFGEGSWLTVV.

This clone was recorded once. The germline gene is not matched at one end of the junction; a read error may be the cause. The CDR3 bases are TGTGCCAGCAGCCTCCCCCCGGGTCCACGCCTTTTT. Translating gives CASSLPPGPRLF. The chain employs TRBV28 and TRBJ1-6; the D is unclear. The CDR3 spans 12 residues. The germline V gene has CDR1 MDHEN and CDR2 SYDVKM. The variable domain in full, completed from reference TRBV28 and TRBJ1-6, reads DVKVTQSSRYLVKRTGEKVFLECVQDMDHENMFWYRQDPGLGLRLIYFSYDVKMKEKGDIPEGYSVSREKKERFSLILESASTNQTSMYLCASSLPPGPRLFGNGTRLTVT.

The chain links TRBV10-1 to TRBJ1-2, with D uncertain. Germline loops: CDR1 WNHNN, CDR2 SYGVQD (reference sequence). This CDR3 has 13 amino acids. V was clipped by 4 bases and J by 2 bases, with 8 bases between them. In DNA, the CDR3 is TGCGCCAGCAGTGCCGGTCGGAACTATGGCTACACCTTC. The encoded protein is CASSAGRNYGYTF.

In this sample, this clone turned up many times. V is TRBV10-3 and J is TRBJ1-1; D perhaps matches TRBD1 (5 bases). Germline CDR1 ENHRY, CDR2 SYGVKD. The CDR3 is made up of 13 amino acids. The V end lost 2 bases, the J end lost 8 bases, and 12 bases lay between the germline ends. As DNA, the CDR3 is TGTGCCATCAGTGAGACAGGCCGCTACGAAGCTTTCTTT. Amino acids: CAISETGRYEAFF.

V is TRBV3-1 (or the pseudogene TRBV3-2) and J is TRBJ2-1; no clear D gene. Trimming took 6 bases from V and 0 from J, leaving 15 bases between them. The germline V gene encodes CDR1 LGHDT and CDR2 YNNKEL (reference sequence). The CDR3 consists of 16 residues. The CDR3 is CASRRVSVRSYNEQFF. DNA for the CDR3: TGTGCCAGCAGGCGAGTATCCGTTCGCTCCTACAATGAGCAGTTCTTC.

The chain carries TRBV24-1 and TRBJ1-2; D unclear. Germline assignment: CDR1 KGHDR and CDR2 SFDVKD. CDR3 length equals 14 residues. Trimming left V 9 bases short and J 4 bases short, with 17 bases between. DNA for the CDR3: TGTGCCACCCAAGACCGGGGTTCGGTCTATGGCTACACCTTC. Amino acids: CATQDRGSVYGYTF.

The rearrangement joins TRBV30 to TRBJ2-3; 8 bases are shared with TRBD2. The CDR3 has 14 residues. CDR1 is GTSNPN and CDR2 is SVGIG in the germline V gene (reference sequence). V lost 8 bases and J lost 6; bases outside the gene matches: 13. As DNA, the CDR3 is TGTGCCGCGGCCGGCGGGAGGCCTTTGGATACGCAGTATTTT. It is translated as CAAAGGRPLDTQYF.

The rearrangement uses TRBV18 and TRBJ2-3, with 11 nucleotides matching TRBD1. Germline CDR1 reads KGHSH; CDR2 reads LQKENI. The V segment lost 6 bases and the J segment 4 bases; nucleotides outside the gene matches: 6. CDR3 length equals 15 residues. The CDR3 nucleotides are TGTGCCAGCTCCCCTGGGACAGGGGGTGCAGATACGCAGTATTTT. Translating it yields CASSPGTGGADTQYF.

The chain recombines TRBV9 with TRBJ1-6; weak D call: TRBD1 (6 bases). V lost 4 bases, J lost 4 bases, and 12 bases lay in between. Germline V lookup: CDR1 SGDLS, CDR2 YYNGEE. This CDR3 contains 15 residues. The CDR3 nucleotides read TGTGCCAGCAGCTCCCGGGACACGTATAATTCACCCCTCCACTTT. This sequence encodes CASSSRDTYNSPLHF.

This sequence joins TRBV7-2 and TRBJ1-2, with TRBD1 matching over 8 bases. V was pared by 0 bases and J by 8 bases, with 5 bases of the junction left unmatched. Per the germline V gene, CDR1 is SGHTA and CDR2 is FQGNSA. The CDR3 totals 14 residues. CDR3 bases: TGTGCCAGCAGCTTAGCGTCACAGGGGGGCGGCTACACCTTC. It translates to CASSLASQGGGYTF.

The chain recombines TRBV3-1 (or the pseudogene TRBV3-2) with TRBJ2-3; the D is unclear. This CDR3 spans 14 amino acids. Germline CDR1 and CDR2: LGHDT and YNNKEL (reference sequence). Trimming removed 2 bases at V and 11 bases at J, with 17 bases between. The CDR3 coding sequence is TGTGCCAGCAGCCAATCCAGTGGGTCGCGGCGGCAGTATTTT. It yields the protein CASSQSSGSRRQYF.

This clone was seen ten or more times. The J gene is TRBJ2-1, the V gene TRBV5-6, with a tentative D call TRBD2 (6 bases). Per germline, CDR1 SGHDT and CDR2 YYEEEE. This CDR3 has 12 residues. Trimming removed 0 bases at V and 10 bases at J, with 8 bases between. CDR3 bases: TGTGCCAGCAGCTTGGGGAGGGGCGAGCAGTTCTTC. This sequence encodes CASSLGRGEQFF.

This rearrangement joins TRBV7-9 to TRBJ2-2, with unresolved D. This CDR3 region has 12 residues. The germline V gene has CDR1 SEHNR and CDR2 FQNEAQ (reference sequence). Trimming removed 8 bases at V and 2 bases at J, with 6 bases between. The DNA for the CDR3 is TGTGCCAGCGGCAGAAACACCGGGGAGCTGTTTTTT. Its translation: CASGRNTGELFF. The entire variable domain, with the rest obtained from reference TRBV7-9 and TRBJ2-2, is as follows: DTGVSQNPRHKITKRGQNVTFRCDPISEHNRLYWYRQTLGQGPEFLTYFQNEAQLEKSRLLSDRFSAERPKGSFSTLEIQRTEQGDSAMYLCASGRNTGELFFGEGSRLTVL.

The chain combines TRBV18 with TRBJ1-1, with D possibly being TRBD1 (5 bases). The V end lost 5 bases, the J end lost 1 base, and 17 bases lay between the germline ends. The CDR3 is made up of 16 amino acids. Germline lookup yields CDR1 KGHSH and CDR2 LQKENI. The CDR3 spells CASSAPTVWGNTEAFF. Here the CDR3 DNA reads TGTGCCAGCTCAGCCCCGACAGTGTGGGGGAACACTGAAGCTTTCTTT.

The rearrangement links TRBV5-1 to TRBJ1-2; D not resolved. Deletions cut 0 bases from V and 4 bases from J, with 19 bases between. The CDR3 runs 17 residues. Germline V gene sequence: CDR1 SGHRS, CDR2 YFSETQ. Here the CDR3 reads CASSLGGGSVSPYGYTF. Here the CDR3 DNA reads TGCGCCAGCAGCTTGGGCGGAGGGTCAGTGTCACCCTATGGCTACACCTTC.

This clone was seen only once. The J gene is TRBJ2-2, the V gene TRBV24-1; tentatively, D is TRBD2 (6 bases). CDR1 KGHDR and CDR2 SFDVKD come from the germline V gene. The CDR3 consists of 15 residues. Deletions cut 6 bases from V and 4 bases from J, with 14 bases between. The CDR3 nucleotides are TGTGCCACCAGTCGCCCCCCCGGGGGCACCGGGGAGCTGTTTTTT. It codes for CATSRPPGGTGELFF.

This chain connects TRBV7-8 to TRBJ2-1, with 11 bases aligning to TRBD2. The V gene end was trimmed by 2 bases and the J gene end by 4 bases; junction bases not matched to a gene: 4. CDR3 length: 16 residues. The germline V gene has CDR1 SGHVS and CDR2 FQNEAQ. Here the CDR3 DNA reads TGTGCCAGCAGCTTACGACTAGCGGGAATGTACAATGAGCAGTTCTTC. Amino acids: CASSLRLAGMYNEQFF.

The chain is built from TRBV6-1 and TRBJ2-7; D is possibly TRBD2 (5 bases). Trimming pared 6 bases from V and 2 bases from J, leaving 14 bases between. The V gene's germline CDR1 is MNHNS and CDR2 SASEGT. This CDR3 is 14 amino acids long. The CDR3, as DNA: TGTGCCAGCAGCCCGGACTCCGAAGCCTACGAGCAGTACTTC. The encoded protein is CASSPDSEAYEQYF.

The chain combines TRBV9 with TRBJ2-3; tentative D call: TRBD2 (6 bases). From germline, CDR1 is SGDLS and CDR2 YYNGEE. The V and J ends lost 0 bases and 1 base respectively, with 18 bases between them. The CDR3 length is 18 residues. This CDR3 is CASSVGGAGQLGTDTQYF. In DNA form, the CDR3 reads TGTGCCAGCAGCGTAGGGGGAGCGGGTCAACTCGGCACAGATACGCAGTATTTT.

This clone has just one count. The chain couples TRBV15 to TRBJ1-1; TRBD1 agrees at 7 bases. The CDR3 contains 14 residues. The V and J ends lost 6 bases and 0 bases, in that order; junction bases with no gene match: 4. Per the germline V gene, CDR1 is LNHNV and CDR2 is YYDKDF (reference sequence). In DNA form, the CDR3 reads TGTGCCACCAGGACAGGGTCCGTGAACACTGAAGCTTTCTTT. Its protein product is CATRTGSVNTEAFF.

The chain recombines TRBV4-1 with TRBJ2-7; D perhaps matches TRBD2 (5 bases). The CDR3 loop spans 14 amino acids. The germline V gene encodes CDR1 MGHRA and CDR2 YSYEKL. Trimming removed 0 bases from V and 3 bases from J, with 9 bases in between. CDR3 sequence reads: CASSQDHGNYEQYF. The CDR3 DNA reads TGCGCCAGCAGCCAAGACCACGGGAACTACGAGCAGTACTTC.

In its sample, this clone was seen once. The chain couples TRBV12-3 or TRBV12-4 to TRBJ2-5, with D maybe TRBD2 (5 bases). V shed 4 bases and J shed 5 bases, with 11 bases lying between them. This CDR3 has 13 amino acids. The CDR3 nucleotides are TGTGCCAGCAGTTCACTAGGGCGGGAGACCCAGTACTTC. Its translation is CASSSLGRETQYF.

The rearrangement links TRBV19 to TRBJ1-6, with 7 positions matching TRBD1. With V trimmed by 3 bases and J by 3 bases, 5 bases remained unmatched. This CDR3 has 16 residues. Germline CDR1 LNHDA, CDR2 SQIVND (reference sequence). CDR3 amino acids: CASSIGRGDYNSPLHF. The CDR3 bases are TGTGCCAGTAGTATCGGCAGGGGGGACTATAATTCACCCCTCCACTTT. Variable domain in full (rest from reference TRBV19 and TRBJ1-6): DGGITQSPKYLFRKEGQNVTLSCEQNLNHDAMYWYRQDPGQGLRLIYYSQIVNDFQKGDIAEGYSVSREKKESFPLTVTSAQKNPTAFYLCASSIGRGDYNSPLHFGNGTRLTVT.

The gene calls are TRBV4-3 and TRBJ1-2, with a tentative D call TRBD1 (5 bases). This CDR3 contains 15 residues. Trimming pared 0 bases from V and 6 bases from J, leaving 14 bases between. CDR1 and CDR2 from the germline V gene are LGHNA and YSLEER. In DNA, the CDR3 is TGCGCCAGCAGCCAAGAGGGGCGGGGGGGAAATGGCTACACCTTC. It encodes CASSQEGRGGNGYTF.